This TCR beta chain is from a study of blood T cells in healthy people across ages. Study results and caveats: Per million T cells, TCR beta diversity dropped about linearly as age rose.

The authors ran a second PCR of 7 to 11 cycles using a sample-barcoded 5' primer and a J-beta primer mix. Each CDR3 protein is one row after TCRdb ran MiXCR on the 5' RACE reads. Of about 1.8 million distinct CDR3 sequences listed, 49% are singletons. Germline-derived CDR1 and CDR2 are SGDLS and YYNGEE. The V gene lost 0 bases and the J gene lost 2 bases, with 14 bases spanning the gap. The CDR3 spans 16 residues. There were at least 6 micrograms of total RNA extracted from every sample. Of note for this clonotype: Its antigen is still unknown.

V and J are TRBV9 and TRBJ2-5; D might be TRBD1 or TRBD2, each matching 6 bases. The sample was blood. The clonotype comes from a woman in her thirties or forties in good health. The CDR3 bases are TGTGCCAGCAGCGTAGAAGTCGGGGGCTCGCAAGAGACCCAGTACTTC. Residues: CASSVEVGGSQETQYF.